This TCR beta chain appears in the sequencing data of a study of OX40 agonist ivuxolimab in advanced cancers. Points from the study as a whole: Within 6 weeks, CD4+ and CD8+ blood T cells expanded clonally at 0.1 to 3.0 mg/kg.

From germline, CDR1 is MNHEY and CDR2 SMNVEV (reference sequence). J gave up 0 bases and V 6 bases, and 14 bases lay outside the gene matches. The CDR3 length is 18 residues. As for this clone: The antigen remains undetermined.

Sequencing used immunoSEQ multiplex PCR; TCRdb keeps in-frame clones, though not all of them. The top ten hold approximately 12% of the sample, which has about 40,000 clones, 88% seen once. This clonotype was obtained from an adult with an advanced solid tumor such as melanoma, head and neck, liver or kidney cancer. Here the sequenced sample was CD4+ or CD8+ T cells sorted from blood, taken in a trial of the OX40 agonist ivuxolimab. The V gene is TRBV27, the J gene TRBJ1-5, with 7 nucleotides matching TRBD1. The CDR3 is CASSLRGQTESSNQPQHF. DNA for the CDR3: TGTGCCAGCAGCCTAAGGGGACAGACAGAATCTAGCAATCAGCCCCAGCATTTT.